Listed here are 20 T cell receptor beta chains from one sample, sequenced in a study of CD8+ T cells in alopecia areata. Treatment indicated: oral pan-JAK inhibitor, 5-10 mg twice daily. Investigators isolated RNA and reverse transcribed it into cDNA to act as the sequencing template. Using immunoSEQ multiplex PCR, the repertoire was profiled, and TCRdb retains in-frame clones only, with some absent. The sample consists of over 70,000 clones, around 65% of them appearing once. Here the sequenced sample was CD8+ T cells sorted from blood, taken at week 24, from a patient treated with tofacitinib. The receptors were gathered from a human donor with alopecia areata.

The chain employs TRBV19 and TRBJ2-7; 7 nucleotides align to TRBD2. CDR1 is LNHDA and CDR2 is SQIVND in the germline V gene (reference sequence). This CDR3 is built from 15 residues. The V segment lost 3 bases and the J segment 4 bases; nucleotides outside the gene matches: 9. Written as DNA, the CDR3 is TGTGCCAGTAGTATTTTTGCGGGAGTTCGGTACGAGCAGTACTTC. This translates into CASSIFAGVRYEQYF.

The rearrangement links TRBV9 to TRBJ2-5, with D unresolved. CDR1 and CDR2 from the germline V gene are SGDLS and YYNGEE. CDR3 length: 14 amino acids. The V gene lost 0 bases and the J gene lost 1 base, with 7 bases spanning the gap. This chain's CDR3 is CASSVGSSQETQYF. CDR3 bases: TGTGCCAGCAGCGTAGGATCCAGCCAAGAGACCCAGTACTTC.

The V call is TRBV4-1, the J call TRBJ1-6, with D hard to call. V was trimmed by 0 bases and J by 6 bases, leaving 3 bases between them. The germline CDR1 and CDR2 sequences are MGHRA and YSYEKL. This CDR3 is built from 13 residues. CDR3 in amino acids: CASSQEGNSPLHF. In DNA, the CDR3 is TGCGCCAGCAGCCAAGAGGGTAATTCACCCCTCCACTTT.

DNA of the CDR3: TGCGCCAGCAGCTTGGCCACGGGGACTCCTCACATCGAGCAGTACTTC. Protein: CASSLATGTPHIEQYF. V gene TRBV5-1 combines with J gene TRBJ2-7; TRBD2 might be the D (6 bases). This CDR3 region has 16 residues. Germline V gene sequence: CDR1 SGHRS, CDR2 YFSETQ. The ends were cut back, 0 bases at V and 6 bases at J, with 19 bases in the middle. Full variable domain (remainder filled in from reference TRBV5-1 and TRBJ2-7): KAGVTQTPRYLIKTRGQQVTLSCSPISGHRSVSWYQQTPGQGLQFLFEYFSETQRNKGNFPGRFSGRQFSNSRSEMNVSTLELGDSALYLCASSLATGTPHIEQYFGPGTRLTVT.

This chain uses TRBV29-1 with TRBJ1-2; 7 positions agree with TRBD1. The germline V gene encodes CDR1 SQVTM and CDR2 ANQGSEA. CDR3 length: 13 amino acids. V shed 3 bases and J 3 bases; nucleotides not matched to a gene: 4. CDR3 in DNA: TGCAGCGTTGATGGACAGGACTACTATGGCTACACCTTC. Amino acids: CSVDGQDYYGYTF.

This sequence joins TRBV29-1 and TRBJ2-1; tentatively, D is TRBD1 (5 bases). CDR3 length: 12 amino acids. Germline V gene data show CDR1 as SQVTM and CDR2 as ANQGSEA. V was trimmed by 1 base and J by 8 bases, leaving 9 bases between them. CDR3 sequence (DNA): TGCAGCGTTGAAGTGCAGGGCTATGAGCAGTTCTTC. Translated: CSVEVQGYEQFF.

The chain has TRBV29-1 and TRBJ1-2, with D perhaps TRBD1 (5 bases). Trimming pared 3 bases from V and 6 bases from J, leaving 8 bases between. The CDR3 runs 11 residues. Germline V gene sequence: CDR1 SQVTM, CDR2 ANQGSEA. CDR3: CSVEGEDGYTF. CDR3 nucleotides: TGCAGCGTTGAGGGGGAGGATGGCTACACCTTC.

This clone was seen more than once but under ten times. The CDR3 DNA reads TGTGCCAGCAGCTTCCCCGTCAGGGTCTCTGGGGCCAACGTCCTGACTTTC. Amino acid sequence: CASSFPVRVSGANVLTF. This chain links TRBV11-2 with TRBJ2-6; tentative D call: TRBD1 (5 bases). Germline V gives CDR1 SGHAT, CDR2 FQNNGV. V lost 3 bases to trimming and J lost 0 bases, with 12 bases between them. The length of the CDR3 is 17 residues.

V and J are TRBV11-2 and TRBJ2-5; D gene unclear. Germline V gene data show CDR1 as SGHAT and CDR2 as FQNNGV. The length of the CDR3 is 15 residues. V gave up 2 bases and J gave up 2 bases, with 12 bases separating them. CDR3 region: CASSLLVAVQETQYF. CDR3 sequence (DNA): TGTGCCAGCAGCTTACTGGTCGCTGTTCAAGAGACCCAGTACTTC.

V usage is TRBV28 and J usage is TRBJ2-7; D perhaps matches TRBD2 (7 bases). The CDR3 is 16 amino acids. Trimming took 3 bases from V and 1 from J, leaving 16 bases between them. Germline V gives CDR1 MDHEN, CDR2 SYDVKM. The CDR3 DNA reads as TGTGCCAGCAGTTTTTCTCGGGGGGCAGAGTCCTACGAGCAGTACTTC. Amino acids: CASSFSRGAESYEQYF.

This sequence joins TRBV11-2 and TRBJ1-3; D is ambiguous. CDR1 is SGHAT, CDR2 FQNNGV, per germline. Trimming took 1 base from V and 2 from J, leaving 12 bases between them. The CDR3 is 16 residues long. The CDR3 spells CASSLVSPGAGNTIYF. Written as DNA, the CDR3 is TGTGCCAGCAGCTTAGTTAGTCCGGGTGCTGGAAACACCATATATTTT.

This chain links TRBV6-6 with TRBJ2-5; D may be TRBD1 (6 bases). V was shortened by 4 bases and J by 2 bases, with 11 bases between the two germline ends. This CDR3 is 14 amino acids long. Germline values: CDR1 MNHNY, CDR2 SVGAGI (reference sequence). The CDR3: CASSSDRTQETQYF. The CDR3 DNA reads TGTGCCAGCAGTTCCGACAGGACGCAAGAGACCCAGTACTTC.

The chain combines TRBV30 with TRBJ2-1; 7 bases map to TRBD1. CDR1 and CDR2 from the germline V gene are GTSNPN and SVGIG (reference sequence). Trimming at V came to 0 bases and at J to 6 bases, leaving 5 bases not matched to a gene. The CDR3 loop spans 14 amino acids. CDR3 amino acids: CAWSVGQAGNEQFF. The CDR3 nucleotides read TGTGCCTGGAGTGTAGGACAGGCCGGCAATGAGCAGTTCTTC. Looking up the rest from reference TRBV30 and TRBJ2-1 gives the full variable domain: SQTIHQWPATLVQPVGSPLSLECTVEGTSNPNLYWYRQAAGRGLQLLFYSVGIGQISSEVPQNLSASRPQDRQFILSSKKLLLSDSGFYLCAWSVGQAGNEQFFGPGTRLTVL.

The chain couples TRBV7-2 to TRBJ2-7; weak D call: TRBD2 (6 bases). This CDR3 has 12 residues. The germline V gene encodes CDR1 SGHTA and CDR2 FQGNSA. The V and J ends lost 8 bases and 7 bases respectively, with 15 bases between them. In nucleotides, the CDR3 is TGTGCCAGCGACGGACCGGAGGGGGAGCAGTACTTC. It specifies CASDGPEGEQYF.

V gene TRBV5-1 combines with J gene TRBJ1-1; D may be TRBD1 (5 bases). Trimming took 6 bases from V and 1 from J, leaving 10 bases between them. This CDR3 contains 13 residues. Germline CDR1 is SGHRS and CDR2 is YFSETQ. CDR3 DNA: TGCGCCAGCACCATCAGGGAGAACACTGAAGCTTTCTTT. Its protein is CASTIRENTEAFF. Variable domain in full (rest from reference TRBV5-1 and TRBJ1-1): KAGVTQTPRYLIKTRGQQVTLSCSPISGHRSVSWYQQTPGQGLQFLFEYFSETQRNKGNFPGRFSGRQFSNSRSEMNVSTLELGDSALYLCASTIRENTEAFFGQGTRLTVV.

J is TRBJ2-5 and V is TRBV9; 10 bases align to TRBD2. This CDR3 is 17 amino acids long. Germline V gene data show CDR1 as SGDLS and CDR2 as YYNGEE. The junction had 8 bases not matched to a gene; V was cut back by 1 base and J by 2 bases. The CDR3 sequence is CASSVSASGGRQETQYF. The CDR3 nucleotides are TGTGCCAGCAGCGTATCGGCTAGCGGGGGCCGACAAGAGACCCAGTACTTC.

The chain joins TRBV7-2 to TRBJ2-7; no clear D. The germline V gene encodes CDR1 SGHTA and CDR2 FQGNSA. V lost 3 bases and J lost 6, with 9 bases in between. The CDR3 length is 12 residues. The CDR3 DNA is TGTGCCAGCAGCTTCCTGGCTCGCGAGCAGTACTTC. Amino acid sequence: CASSFLAREQYF.

J is TRBJ2-7 and V is TRBV9, with TRBD1 matching 9 bases. The CDR3 covers 15 residues. Germline values: CDR1 SGDLS, CDR2 YYNGEE. Trimming at V came to 0 bases and at J to 2 bases, leaving 3 bases not matched to a gene. The CDR3, as DNA: TGTGCCAGCAGCGTAGGGGGACAGGGTACCTACGAGCAGTACTTC. This gives the protein CASSVGGQGTYEQYF.

This clone was seen only a few times. J is TRBJ1-2 and V is TRBV7-6, with D possibly matching TRBD1 (5 bases). Germline V gene sequence: CDR1 SGHVS, CDR2 FNYEAQ. V lost 1 base and J lost 5, with 14 bases in between. CDR3 length: 15 amino acids. CDR3 sequence reads: CASSLGPGTEYGYTF. CDR3 coding DNA: TGTGCCAGCAGCTTAGGCCCCGGGACGGAGTATGGCTACACCTTC.

V is TRBV27 and J is TRBJ2-5, with 13 bases aligning to TRBD2. The CDR3 covers 16 residues. The V and J ends lost 5 bases and 2 bases, in that order; junction bases with no gene match: 5. Per the germline V gene, CDR1 is MNHEY and CDR2 is SMNVEV (reference sequence). Here the CDR3 reads CASSPGLAGSQETQYF. The CDR3 nucleotides are TGTGCCAGCAGTCCGGGACTAGCGGGATCGCAAGAGACCCAGTACTTC.